This T cell receptor (beta chain) is from a study of cytomegalovirus exposure and HLA in healthy donors. Study results and caveats: The Asian-associated ancestry cluster reportedly had fewer N-insertions than the approximately 670-donor mean in a later analysis. Researchers reportedly found TCR beta sequences accurately predicted most subjects' HLA-A and HLA-B alleles.

This clone showed up just once. Antigen: not known. The study ran its PCR with 60 Vbeta and 13 Jbeta primers. Assay used: immunoSEQ multiplex PCR; TCRdb lists only in-frame clones, some missing. The sample includes 150,000 or so clones, approximately 78% seen only once; the top ten take around 3.1%. CDR1 ENHRY and CDR2 SYGVKD come from the germline V gene. The CDR3 sequence is 16 residues long. The ends lost 4 bases at V and 2 bases at J; junction bases unmatched: 5. Material: PBMCs. The origin of this receptor is a woman aged 40-49 years in good health and CMV-seronegative. The chain recombines TRBV10-3 with TRBJ2-5, with 12 bases fitting TRBD2. The CDR3 reads CAISGASGGAQETQYF. The CDR3 DNA follows: TGTGCCATCAGTGGGGCTAGCGGGGGGGCGCAAGAGACCCAGTACTTC.